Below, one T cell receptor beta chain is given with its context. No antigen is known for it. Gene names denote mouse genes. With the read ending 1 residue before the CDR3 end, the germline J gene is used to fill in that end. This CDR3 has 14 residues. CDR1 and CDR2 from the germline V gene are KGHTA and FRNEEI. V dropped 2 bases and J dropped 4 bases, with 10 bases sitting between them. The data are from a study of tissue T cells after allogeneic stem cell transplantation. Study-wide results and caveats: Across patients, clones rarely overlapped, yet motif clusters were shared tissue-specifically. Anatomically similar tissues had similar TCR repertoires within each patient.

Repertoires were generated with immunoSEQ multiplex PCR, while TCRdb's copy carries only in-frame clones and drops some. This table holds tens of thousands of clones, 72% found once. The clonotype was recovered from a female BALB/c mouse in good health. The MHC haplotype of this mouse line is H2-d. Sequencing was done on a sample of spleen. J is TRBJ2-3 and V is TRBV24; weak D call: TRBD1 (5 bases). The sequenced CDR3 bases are TGTGCCAGCAGTCTGCCGCGACAGCCAGAAACGCTGTAT. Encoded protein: CASSLPRQPETLY. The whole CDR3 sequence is CASSLPRQPETLYF.